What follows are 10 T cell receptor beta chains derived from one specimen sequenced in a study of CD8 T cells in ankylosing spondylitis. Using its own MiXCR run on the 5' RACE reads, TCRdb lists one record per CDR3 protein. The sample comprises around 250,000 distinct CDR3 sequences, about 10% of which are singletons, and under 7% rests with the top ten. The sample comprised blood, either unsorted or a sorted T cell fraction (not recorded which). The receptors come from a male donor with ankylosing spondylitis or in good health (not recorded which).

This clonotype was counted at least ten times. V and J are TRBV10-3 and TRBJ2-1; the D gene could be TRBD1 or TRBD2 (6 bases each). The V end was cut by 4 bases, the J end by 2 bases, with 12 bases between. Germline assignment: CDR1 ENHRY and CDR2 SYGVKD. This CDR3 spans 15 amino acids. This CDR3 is CAISVVGGTYNEQFF. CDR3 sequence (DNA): TGTGCCATCAGTGTTGTGGGGGGCACCTACAATGAGCAGTTCTTC.

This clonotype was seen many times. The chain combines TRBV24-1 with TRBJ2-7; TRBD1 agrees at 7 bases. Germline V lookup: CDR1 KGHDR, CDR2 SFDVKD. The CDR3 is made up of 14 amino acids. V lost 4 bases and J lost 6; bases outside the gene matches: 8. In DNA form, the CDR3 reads TGTGCCACCAGTGACGACAGGGTTTTGGGCGAGCAGTACTTC. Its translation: CATSDDRVLGEQYF.

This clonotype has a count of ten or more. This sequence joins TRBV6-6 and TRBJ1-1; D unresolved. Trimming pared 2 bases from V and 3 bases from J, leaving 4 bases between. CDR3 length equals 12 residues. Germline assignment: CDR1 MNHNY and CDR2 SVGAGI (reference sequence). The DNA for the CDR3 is TGTGCCAGCAGTTACCTCGACACTGAAGCTTTCTTT. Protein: CASSYLDTEAFF.

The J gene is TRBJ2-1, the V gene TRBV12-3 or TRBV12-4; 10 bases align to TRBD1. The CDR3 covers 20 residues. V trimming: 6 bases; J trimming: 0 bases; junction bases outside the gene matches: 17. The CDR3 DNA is TGTGCCAGCAGCCCAACCGACAGGGGGCTCCTTGGGGACTCCTACAATGAGCAGTTCTTC. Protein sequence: CASSPTDRGLLGDSYNEQFF.

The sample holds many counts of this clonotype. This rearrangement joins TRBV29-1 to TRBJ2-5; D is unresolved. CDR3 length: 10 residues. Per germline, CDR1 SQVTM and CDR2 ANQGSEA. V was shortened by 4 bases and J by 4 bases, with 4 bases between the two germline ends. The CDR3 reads CSVGVETQYF. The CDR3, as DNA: TGCAGCGTTGGGGTAGAGACCCAGTACTTC.

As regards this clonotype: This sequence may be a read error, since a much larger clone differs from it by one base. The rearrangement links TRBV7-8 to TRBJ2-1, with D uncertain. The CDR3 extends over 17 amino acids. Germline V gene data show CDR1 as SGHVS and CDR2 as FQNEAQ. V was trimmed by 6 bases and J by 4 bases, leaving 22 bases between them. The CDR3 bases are TGTGCCAGCAGTCATGAGGCCCCCAGGACCATATACAATGAGCAGTTCTTC. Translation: CASSHEAPRTIYNEQFF.

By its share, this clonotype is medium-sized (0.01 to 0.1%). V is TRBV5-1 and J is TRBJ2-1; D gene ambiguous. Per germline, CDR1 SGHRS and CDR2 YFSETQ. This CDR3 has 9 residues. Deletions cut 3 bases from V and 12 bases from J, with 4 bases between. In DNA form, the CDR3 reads TGCGCCAGCAGCTGGCCGCAGTTCTTC. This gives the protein CASSWPQFF.

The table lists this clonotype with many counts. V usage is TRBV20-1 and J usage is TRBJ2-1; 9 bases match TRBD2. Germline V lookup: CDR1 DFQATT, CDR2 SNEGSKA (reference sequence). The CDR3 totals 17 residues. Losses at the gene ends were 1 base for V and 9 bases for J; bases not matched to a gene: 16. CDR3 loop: CSARGISRGRADTEQFF. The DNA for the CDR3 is TGCAGTGCTAGAGGAATAAGTCGCGGGAGGGCTGACACTGAGCAGTTCTTC.

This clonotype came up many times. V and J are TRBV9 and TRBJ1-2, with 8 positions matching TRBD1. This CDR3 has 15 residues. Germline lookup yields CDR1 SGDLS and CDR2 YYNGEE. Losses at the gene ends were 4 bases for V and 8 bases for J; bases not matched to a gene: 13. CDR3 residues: CASSPETGALGGYTF. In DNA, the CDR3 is TGTGCCAGCAGCCCTGAGACAGGGGCACTCGGGGGCTACACCTTC.

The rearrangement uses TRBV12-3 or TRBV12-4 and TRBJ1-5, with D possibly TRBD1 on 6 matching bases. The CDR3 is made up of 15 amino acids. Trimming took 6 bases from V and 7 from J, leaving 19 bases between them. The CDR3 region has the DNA TGTGCCAGCAGCTGGGACATTGCAGAATGGCAGCCCCAGCATTTT. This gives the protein CASSWDIAEWQPQHF.